The T cell receptor (beta chain) described here comes from a study of metastatic and nonmetastatic thyroid tumors. About the research overall: The comparison covered peripheral blood and tumor or nodule tissue in malignant and benign thyroid patients. Study findings and constraints: Malignant thyroid tumors reportedly exceeded benign nodules significantly in TCR beta diversity, with the difference appearing in blood and tumor.

Thyroid surgery took place with no prior treatment in any patient. In its sample, this clone was seen a few times. Its antigen remains unknown. TCRdb re-processed the PCR reads through MiXCR. The sample gives fewer than 6,000 clones, 33% of which show up once; 20% to 30% is in the top ten. CDR1 MNHEY and CDR2 SMNVEV come from the germline V gene (reference sequence). This CDR3 spans 17 amino acids. V dropped 3 bases and J dropped 3; count of bases not matched to a gene: 8. This clonotype was obtained from a female donor with papillary thyroid cancer or a benign thyroid nodule (not recorded which). Some clones in this sample may be carry-over from other donors' samples. The material sequenced was adjacent normal tissue. The chain employs TRBV27 and TRBJ2-5; 12 nucleotides align to TRBD2. CDR3 amino acids: CASSFPTSGGREETQYF. DNA for the CDR3: TGTGCCAGCAGTTTCCCGACTAGCGGGGGAAGGGAAGAGACCCAGTACTTC.